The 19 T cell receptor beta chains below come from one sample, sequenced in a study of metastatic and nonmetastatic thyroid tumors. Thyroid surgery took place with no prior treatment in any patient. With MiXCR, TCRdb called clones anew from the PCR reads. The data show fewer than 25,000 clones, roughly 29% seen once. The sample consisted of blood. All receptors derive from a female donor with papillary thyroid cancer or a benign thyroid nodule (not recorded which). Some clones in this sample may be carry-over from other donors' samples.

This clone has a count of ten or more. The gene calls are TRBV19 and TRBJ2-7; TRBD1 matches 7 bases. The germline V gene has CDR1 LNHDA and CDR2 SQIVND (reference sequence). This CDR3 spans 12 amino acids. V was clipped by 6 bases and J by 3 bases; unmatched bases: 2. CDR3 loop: CASRGDSYEQYF. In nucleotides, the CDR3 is TGTGCCAGTAGAGGGGACAGCTACGAGCAGTACTTC.

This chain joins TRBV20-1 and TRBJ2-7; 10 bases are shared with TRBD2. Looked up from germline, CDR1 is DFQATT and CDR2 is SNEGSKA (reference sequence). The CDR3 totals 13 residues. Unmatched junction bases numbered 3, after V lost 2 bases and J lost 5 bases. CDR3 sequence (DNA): TGCAGTGCTAGACCTAGCGGGAGCAACGAGCAGTACTTC. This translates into CSARPSGSNEQYF.

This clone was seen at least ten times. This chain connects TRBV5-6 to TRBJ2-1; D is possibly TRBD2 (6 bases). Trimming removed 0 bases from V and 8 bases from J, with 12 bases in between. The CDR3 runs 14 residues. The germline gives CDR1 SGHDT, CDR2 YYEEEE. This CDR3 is CASSLGGLRHEQFF. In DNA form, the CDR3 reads TGTGCCAGCAGCTTGGGAGGACTAAGGCATGAGCAGTTCTTC.

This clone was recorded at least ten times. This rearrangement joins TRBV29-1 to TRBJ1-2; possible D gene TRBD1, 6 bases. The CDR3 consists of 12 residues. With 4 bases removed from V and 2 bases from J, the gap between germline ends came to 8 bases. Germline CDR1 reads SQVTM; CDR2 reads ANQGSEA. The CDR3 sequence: CSVVGQNYGYTF. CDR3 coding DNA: TGCAGCGTTGTAGGACAGAACTATGGCTACACCTTC.

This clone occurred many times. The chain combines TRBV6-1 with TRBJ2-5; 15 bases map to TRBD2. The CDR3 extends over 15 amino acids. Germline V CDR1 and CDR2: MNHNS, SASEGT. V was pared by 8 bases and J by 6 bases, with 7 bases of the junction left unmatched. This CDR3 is CASSGLAGGRKTQYF. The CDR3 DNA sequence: TGTGCCAGCTCCGGACTAGCGGGGGGGCGGAAGACCCAGTACTTC.

For the CDR3, the DNA is TGCAGTGCTAGAGATCAGGCGGGCCCCGGTGTTGGGGAGACCCAGTACTTC. Translating it yields CSARDQAGPGVGETQYF. The chain has TRBV20-1 and TRBJ2-5; possible D gene TRBD2, 5 bases. CDR1 is DFQATT and CDR2 is SNEGSKA in the germline V gene (reference sequence). There are 17 residues in the CDR3. The V end lost 0 bases, the J end lost 5 bases, and 22 bases lay between the germline ends.

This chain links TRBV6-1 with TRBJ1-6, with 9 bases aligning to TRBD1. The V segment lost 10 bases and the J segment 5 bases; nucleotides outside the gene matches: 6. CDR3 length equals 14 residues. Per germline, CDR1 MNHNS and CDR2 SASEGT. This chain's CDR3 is CAISRTGDNSPLHF. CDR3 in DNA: TGTGCCATTTCCCGGACAGGGGATAATTCACCCCTCCACTTT.

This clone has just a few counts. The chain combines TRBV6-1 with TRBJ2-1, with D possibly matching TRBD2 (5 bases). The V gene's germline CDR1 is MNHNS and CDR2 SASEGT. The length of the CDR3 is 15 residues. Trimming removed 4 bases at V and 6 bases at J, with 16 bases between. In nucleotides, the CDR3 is TGTGCCAGCAGTGCCCGGCCACTAGATATCAATGAGCAGTTCTTC. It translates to CASSARPLDINEQFF.

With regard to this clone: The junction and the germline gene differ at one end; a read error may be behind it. CDR3 loop: CASSFIEWGSYEQYF. CDR3 nucleotides: TGCGCCAGCAGCTTTATTGAGTGGGGCTCCTATGAGCAGTACTTC. This rearrangement joins TRBV5-1 to TRBJ2-7, with D possibly matching TRBD1 (5 bases). This CDR3 contains 15 residues. Looked up from germline, CDR1 is SGHRS and CDR2 is YFSETQ.

CDR3 coding DNA: TGTGCCAGCAGCTCGGGGACTAGCGGGGCTTACAATGAGCAGTTCTTC. This encodes CASSSGTSGAYNEQFF. The chain joins TRBV11-1 to TRBJ2-1; TRBD2 agrees at 13 bases. Germline values: CDR1 SGHAT, CDR2 FQDESV (reference sequence). After removal of 4 bases from V and 4 bases from J, the junction contained 4 bases not matched to a gene. This CDR3 comprises 16 residues.

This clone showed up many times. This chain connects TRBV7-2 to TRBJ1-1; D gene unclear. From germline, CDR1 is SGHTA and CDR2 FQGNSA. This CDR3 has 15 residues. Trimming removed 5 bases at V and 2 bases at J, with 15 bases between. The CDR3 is CASSASPQINTEAFF. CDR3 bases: TGTGCCAGCAGCGCGAGCCCCCAGATCAACACTGAAGCTTTCTTT.

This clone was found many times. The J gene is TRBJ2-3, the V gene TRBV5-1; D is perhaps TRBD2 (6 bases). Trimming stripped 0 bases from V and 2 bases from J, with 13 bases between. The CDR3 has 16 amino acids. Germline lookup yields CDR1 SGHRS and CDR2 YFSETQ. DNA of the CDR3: TGCGCCAGCAGCTTGGCCCCGGGAGCGGACACAGATACGCAGTATTTT. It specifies CASSLAPGADTDTQYF.

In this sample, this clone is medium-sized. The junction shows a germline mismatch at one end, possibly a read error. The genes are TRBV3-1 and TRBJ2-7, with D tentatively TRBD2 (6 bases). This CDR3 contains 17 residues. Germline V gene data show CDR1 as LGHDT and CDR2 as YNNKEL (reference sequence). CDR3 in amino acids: CASSKEVSTSLSYEQYF. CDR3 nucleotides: TGTGCCAGCAGCAAAGAGGTATCCACTAGCCTCTCCTACGAGCAGTACTTC.

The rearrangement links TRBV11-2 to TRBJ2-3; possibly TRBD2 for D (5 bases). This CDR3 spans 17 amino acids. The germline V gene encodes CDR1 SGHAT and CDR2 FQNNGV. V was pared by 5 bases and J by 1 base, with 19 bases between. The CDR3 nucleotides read TGTGCCAGCAGCGGCCGTCCAGTGGGGAGTGGCACAGATACGCAGTATTTT. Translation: CASSGRPVGSGTDTQYF.

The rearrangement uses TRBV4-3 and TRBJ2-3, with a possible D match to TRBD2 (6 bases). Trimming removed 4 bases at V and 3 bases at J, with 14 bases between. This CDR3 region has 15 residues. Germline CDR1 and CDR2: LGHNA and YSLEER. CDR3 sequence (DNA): TGCGCCAGCAGCCCCTCGGCGGGATCTACAGATACGCAGTATTTT. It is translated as CASSPSAGSTDTQYF.

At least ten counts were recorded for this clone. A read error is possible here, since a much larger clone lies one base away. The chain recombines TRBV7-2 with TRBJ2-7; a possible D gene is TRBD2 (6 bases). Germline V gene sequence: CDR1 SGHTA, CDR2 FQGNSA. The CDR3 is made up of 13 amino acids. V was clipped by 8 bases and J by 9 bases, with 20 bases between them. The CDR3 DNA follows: TGTGCCAGCCGGGGCCCGGGAGTAGGCGGGCAGTACTTC. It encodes CASRGPGVGGQYF.

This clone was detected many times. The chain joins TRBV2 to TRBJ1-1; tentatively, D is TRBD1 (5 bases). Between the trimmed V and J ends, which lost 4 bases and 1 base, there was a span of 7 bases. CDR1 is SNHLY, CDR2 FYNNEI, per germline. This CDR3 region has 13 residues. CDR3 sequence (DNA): TGTGCCAGCAGTGGGGGGAGGAACACTGAAGCTTTCTTT. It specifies CASSGGRNTEAFF.

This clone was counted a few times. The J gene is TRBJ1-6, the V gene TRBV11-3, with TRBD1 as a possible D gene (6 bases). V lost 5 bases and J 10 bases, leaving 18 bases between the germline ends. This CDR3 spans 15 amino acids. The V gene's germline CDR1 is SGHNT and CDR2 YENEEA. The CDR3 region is CASSTGGRGKSPLHF. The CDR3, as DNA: TGTGCCAGCAGCACCGGGGGGCGGGGTAAATCACCCCTCCACTTT.

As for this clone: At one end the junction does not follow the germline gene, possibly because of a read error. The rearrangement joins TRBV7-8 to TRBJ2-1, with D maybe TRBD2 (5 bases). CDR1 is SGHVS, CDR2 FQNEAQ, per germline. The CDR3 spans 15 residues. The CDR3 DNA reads TGTGCCAGCAGCGCTAGCTGGAGCGTATACAATGGGCAGTTCTTC. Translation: CASSASWSVYNGQFF. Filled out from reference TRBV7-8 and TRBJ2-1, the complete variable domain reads GAGVSQSPRYKVAKRGQDVALRCDPISGHVSLFWYQQALGQGPEFLTYFQNEAQLDKSGLPSDRFFAERPEGSVSTLKIQRTQQEDSAVYLCASSASWSVYNGQFFGPGTRLTVL.